Shown below are 4 T cell receptor beta chains from a single sample sequenced in a study. TCRdb re-derived calls from the RT-PCR reads in MiXCR, one entry per CDR3 protein. The sample lists more than 600,000 distinct CDR3 sequences; around 14% were seen once. Sequenced material: memory CD4+ T cells from blood. Every receptor here comes from a female donor in good health, serving as a healthy control.

The V and J genes are TRBV18 and TRBJ2-5, with D uncertain. Looked up from germline, CDR1 is KGHSH and CDR2 is LQKENI. CDR3 length: 14 residues. V was cut by 2 bases and J by 2 bases, with 9 bases left in between. CDR3 sequence reads: CASSPTSSQETQYF. As DNA, the CDR3 is TGTGCCAGCTCACCAACCAGTAGTCAAGAGACCCAGTACTTC.

This clonotype was found a few times. The rearrangement links TRBV7-8 to TRBJ2-1; D gene ambiguous. The CDR3 contains 12 residues. Germline V lookup: CDR1 SGHVS, CDR2 FQNEAQ. V lost 2 bases and J 5 bases, leaving 4 bases between the germline ends. The CDR3 DNA is TGTGCCAGCAGCTTACCCCACAATGAGCAGTTCTTC. Amino acids: CASSLPHNEQFF.

In its sample, this clonotype was seen many times. CDR3 sequence (DNA): TGCGCCAGCAGTGATTTGGGGAAGCAATACAATGAGCAGTTCTTC. Translating gives CASSDLGKQYNEQFF. The chain links TRBV10-2 to TRBJ2-1; D not certain. The V gene lost 3 bases and the J gene lost 4 bases, with 13 bases spanning the gap. This CDR3 region has 15 residues. CDR1 and CDR2 from the germline V gene are WSHSY and SAAADI.

V and J are TRBV12-3 or TRBV12-4 and TRBJ2-3; 12 nucleotides align to TRBD2. This CDR3 has 15 amino acids. With 7 bases clipped from V and 4 bases from J, the junction kept 6 bases outside the gene matches. The chain's CDR3 is CASTSLAGGADTQYF. In nucleotides, the CDR3 is TGTGCCAGCACCTCACTAGCGGGGGGCGCAGATACGCAGTATTTT.